The T cell receptor beta chain described here comes from a study of blood T cell repertoires in COVID-19. Study-wide background: Some COVID-19 samples were acute and others convalescent; all came from the United States, Italy and Spain. The cDNA or gDNA used as material had been derived from T cells, B-cell-depleted T cells, or PBMCs.

V gave up 5 bases and J gave up 4 bases, with 9 bases separating them. In germline, CDR1 is SGHTA, CDR2 FQGTGA. The CDR3 covers 13 residues. Per the authors' pipeline: Amplification of reference gene primers was used by the study to estimate nucleated cell counts. Generated by immunoSEQ multiplex PCR, the TCRdb table keeps only in-frame clones and is missing some. The V and J calls and clone size come from that table; D and trimming were worked out from the DNA. The table lists about 120,000 clones, roughly four fifths of them singletons. This chain joins TRBV7-3 and TRBJ2-1, with TRBD1 as a possible D gene (5 bases). This clonotype originated in a man aged 55-75 years with acute or convalescent COVID-19. The sequenced sample consisted of peripheral blood. As DNA, the CDR3 is TGTGCCAGCAGCATACAGGTTTACAATGAGCAGTTCTTC. Its protein product is CASSIQVYNEQFF. Full variable domain (remainder filled in from reference TRBV7-3 and TRBJ2-1): GAGVSQTPSNKVTEKGKYVELRCDPISGHTALYWYRQSLGQGPEFLIYFQGTGAADDSGLPNDRFFAVRPEGSVSTLKIQRTERGDSAVYLCASSIQVYNEQFFGPGTRLTVL.